This T cell receptor (beta chain) is drawn from a study of T-cell memory formation after mild COVID-19. Overall study: The study found TCR clusters largely donor specific.

The table lists this clonotype with a few counts. Its antigen is not known. The authors produced TCR alpha and TCR beta cDNA libraries with sample barcodes and UMIs by 5'RACE using constant-segment primers. TCRdb called the 5' RACE reads again in MiXCR, with one record for every CDR3 protein. In the table there are around 140,000 distinct CDR3 sequences, around 27% of which are singletons. This CDR3 has 16 amino acids. V shed 2 bases, J shed 0 bases, and the junction held 2 bases outside the gene matches. In germline, CDR1 is SGHVS, CDR2 FNYEAQ. Whole-study results and caveats: SARS-CoV-2 specificity was not confirmed for second-wave clones peaking on day 37. Researchers found some responding clones in pre-infection memory, a sign that cross-reactive memory joined.

The clonotype was recovered from an adult woman who had mild COVID-19 (a few samples of this study predate the infection). Cell type and time point are not known. Material for sequencing was PBMCs or a T cell subset sorted from them (not recorded which). The V gene is TRBV7-6, the J gene TRBJ2-7, with TRBD1 identical over 12 bases. CDR3 residues: CASSLLGQGASYEQYF. The CDR3 DNA reads as TGTGCCAGCAGCTTACTGGGACAGGGGGCCTCCTACGAGCAGTACTTC.